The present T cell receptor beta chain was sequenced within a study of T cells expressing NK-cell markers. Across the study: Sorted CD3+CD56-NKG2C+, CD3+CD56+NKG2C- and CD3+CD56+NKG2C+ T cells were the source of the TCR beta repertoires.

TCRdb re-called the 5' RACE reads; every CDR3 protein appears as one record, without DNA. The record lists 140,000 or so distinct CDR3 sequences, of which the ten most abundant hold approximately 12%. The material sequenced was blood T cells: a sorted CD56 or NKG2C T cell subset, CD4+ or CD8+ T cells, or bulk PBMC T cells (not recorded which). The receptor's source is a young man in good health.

The CDR3: CASRTTDRLGEQFF. The V call is TRBV12-3 or TRBV12-4, the J call TRBJ2-1; TCRdb names TRBD1, which stays unverified in the absence of DNA. This CDR3 is built from 14 residues.